The clone carrying this TCR beta chain was counted at least ten times. Each CDR3 protein is one row after TCRdb ran MiXCR on the RT-PCR reads. The table has about 680,000 distinct CDR3 sequences, 13% to 15% seen once. Material: memory CD4+ T cells from blood. The sequence was obtained from a female donor in good health, serving as a healthy control.

CDR3 loop: CSATPGGLLNQPQHF. As DNA, the CDR3 is TGCAGTGCTACTCCTGGGGGACTGCTCAATCAGCCCCAGCATTTT. This rearrangement joins TRBV20-1 to TRBJ1-5; D might be TRBD1 (5 bases). V dropped 4 bases and J dropped 3 bases, with 16 bases sitting between them. The CDR3 spans 15 residues. Germline CDR1 is DFQATT and CDR2 is SNEGSKA (reference sequence).